The 28 T cell receptor beta chains below were found in one sample sequenced in a study of cytomegalovirus exposure and HLA in healthy donors. The PCR made use of 60 Vbeta and 13 Jbeta primers. Assay: immunoSEQ multiplex PCR; the TCRdb copy retains only in-frame clones and omits some. The profile shows 120,000 to 150,000 clones, around 75% of them singletons. Sequencing input: PBMCs. All receptors come from a female donor in good health and CMV-seronegative.

The chain recombines TRBV2 with TRBJ2-1, with 13 positions matching TRBD2. The junction had 9 bases not matched to a gene; V was cut back by 7 bases and J by 9 bases. CDR1 and CDR2 (germline): SNHLY, FYNNEI. CDR3 length: 15 amino acids. This chain's CDR3 is CASTRTSGSIGEQFF. CDR3 bases: TGTGCCAGCACCCGGACTAGCGGGAGTATAGGTGAGCAGTTCTTC. Combining the CDR3 with reference TRBV2 and TRBJ2-1 gives the whole variable domain EPEVTQTPSHQVTQMGQEVILRCVPISNHLYFYWYRQILGQKVEFLVSFYNNEISEKSEIFDDQFSVERPDGSNFTLKIRSTKLEDSAMYFCASTRTSGSIGEQFFGPGTRLTVL.

The chain is built from TRBV18 and TRBJ2-1; weak D call: TRBD2 (6 bases). Germline V lookup: CDR1 KGHSH, CDR2 LQKENI. This CDR3 has 13 residues. Between the trimmed V and J ends, which lost 0 bases and 13 bases, there was a span of 13 bases. The CDR3 sequence: CASSPPILGLQFF. The CDR3 nucleotides read TGTGCCAGCTCACCACCGATATTGGGACTTCAGTTCTTC.

The J gene is TRBJ1-5, the V gene TRBV28; a weak D match, TRBD1 (6 bases). The CDR3 loop spans 16 amino acids. V was shortened by 8 bases and J by 4 bases, with 21 bases between the two germline ends. The germline V gene encodes CDR1 MDHEN and CDR2 SYDVKM. The CDR3 bases are TGTGCCAGCCAAAAACACGGAGGCAGGGGAAATCAGCCCCAGCATTTT. It codes for CASQKHGGRGNQPQHF.

The chain has TRBV2 and TRBJ2-5; 7 nucleotides align to TRBD2. The CDR3 is 18 residues long. The germline gives CDR1 SNHLY, CDR2 FYNNEI. The J segment lost 2 bases and the V segment lost 6 bases, leaving 18 bases of the junction unmatched. The CDR3 sequence: CASSLSGIFRGPQETQYF. DNA for the CDR3: TGTGCCAGCAGCCTCAGCGGGATATTTCGCGGCCCTCAAGAGACCCAGTACTTC.

The rearrangement joins TRBV13 to TRBJ2-1; 9 bases are shared with TRBD1. J was trimmed by 8 bases and V by 4 bases; bases with no gene match: 9. The germline V gene has CDR1 PRHDT and CDR2 FYEKMQ (reference sequence). The CDR3 is 15 amino acids. In DNA form, the CDR3 reads TGTGCCAGCAGCTCGCCGACAGGGGGGATTGATGAGCAGTTCTTC. Its translation: CASSSPTGGIDEQFF.

The rearrangement uses TRBV6-1 and TRBJ2-5, with D unresolved. V was shortened by 5 bases and J by 5 bases, with 6 bases between the two germline ends. CDR1 MNHNS and CDR2 SASEGT come from the germline V gene. CDR3 length: 11 amino acids. The CDR3 protein is CASSPSETQYF. CDR3 nucleotides: TGTGCCAGCAGTCCTTCGGAGACCCAGTACTTC.

This sequence joins TRBV5-1 and TRBJ2-2; 13 bases fit TRBD2. The CDR3 spans 16 residues. Germline lookup yields CDR1 SGHRS and CDR2 YFSETQ. The trim removed 5 bases at V and 5 bases at J, leaving 6 bases unmatched. CDR3 sequence reads: CASSLGLAGETGELFF. The CDR3 DNA sequence: TGCGCCAGCAGTCTCGGACTAGCGGGAGAGACCGGGGAGCTGTTTTTT. The full variable domain, its missing parts supplied by reference TRBV5-1 and TRBJ2-2, is KAGVTQTPRYLIKTRGQQVTLSCSPISGHRSVSWYQQTPGQGLQFLFEYFSETQRNKGNFPGRFSGRQFSNSRSEMNVSTLELGDSALYLCASSLGLAGETGELFFGEGSRLTVL.

The chain is built from TRBV7-9 and TRBJ2-5; perhaps TRBD2 as D (5 bases). V dropped 0 bases and J dropped 5 bases, with 10 bases sitting between them. This CDR3 region has 14 residues. The germline V gene has CDR1 SEHNR and CDR2 FQNEAQ (reference sequence). As DNA, the CDR3 is TGTGCCAGCAGCTTAGCGGGGAGAGGGGAGACCCAGTACTTC. This encodes CASSLAGRGETQYF.

This rearrangement joins TRBV27 to TRBJ2-6; 9 nucleotides align to TRBD1. CDR3 length: 22 residues. Germline V gene lookup returns CDR1 MNHEY and CDR2 SMNVEV (reference sequence). V gave up 2 bases and J gave up 1 base; unmatched junction bases: 18. CDR3 residues: CASSLTSLRWDRAKSGANVLTF. CDR3 coding DNA: TGTGCCAGCAGTTTAACAAGTCTAAGGTGGGACAGGGCTAAATCTGGGGCCAACGTCCTGACTTTC.

This chain joins TRBV6-1 and TRBJ2-1; 11 positions match TRBD2. The germline V gene encodes CDR1 MNHNS and CDR2 SASEGT. Trimming at V came to 7 bases and at J to 7 bases, leaving 9 bases not matched to a gene. There are 15 residues in the CDR3. The CDR3 sequence: CASTIRASGRNEQFF. The CDR3 DNA reads as TGTGCCAGCACCATTCGAGCTAGCGGGAGGAATGAGCAGTTCTTC.

This clone has only one observation. V is TRBV7-9 and J is TRBJ2-1, with D perhaps TRBD1 (6 bases). Germline loops: CDR1 SEHNR, CDR2 FQNEAQ (reference sequence). The ends were cut back, 2 bases at V and 9 bases at J, with 23 bases in the middle. The length of the CDR3 is 17 residues. CDR3 nucleotides: TGTGCCAGCAGCTTATACCTTAACAGGGATTCCCTCTTTGAGCAGTTCTTC. It specifies CASSLYLNRDSLFEQFF.

This rearrangement joins TRBV11-2 to TRBJ1-5; tentatively, D is TRBD1 (6 bases). This CDR3 region has 13 residues. V shed 5 bases and J shed 4 bases, with 9 bases lying between them. Germline V gives CDR1 SGHAT, CDR2 FQNNGV. CDR3 nucleotide sequence: TGTGCCAGCAGCGACGGACAGAATCAGCCCCAGCATTTT. This sequence encodes CASSDGQNQPQHF.

The V and J genes are TRBV6-5 and TRBJ2-7, with TRBD2 matching 7 bases. CDR1 MNHEY and CDR2 SVGAGI come from the germline V gene. There are 14 residues in the CDR3. V lost 0 bases, J lost 3 bases, and 2 bases stayed unmatched. CDR3 nucleotides: TGTGCCAGCAGTTACTCGGCTAGCGGCTACGAGCAGTACTTC. It yields the protein CASSYSASGYEQYF.

The rearrangement uses TRBV5-8 and TRBJ1-1; 7 nucleotides align to TRBD1. J lost 1 base, V lost 1 base, and 4 bases had no gene match. The CDR3 sequence is 15 residues long. The germline V gene encodes CDR1 SGHTS and CDR2 YDEGEE. CDR3 in amino acids: CASSLRRGRNTEAFF. CDR3 sequence (DNA): TGTGCCAGCAGCTTGAGGAGGGGGCGGAACACTGAAGCTTTCTTT.

The gene calls are TRBV5-1 and TRBJ2-7; 7 nucleotides match TRBD1. CDR3 length: 15 residues. Germline V gene sequence: CDR1 SGHRS, CDR2 YFSETQ. J was trimmed by 4 bases and V by 4 bases; bases with no gene match: 11. The CDR3 protein is CASSNYRGPDYEQYF. The CDR3 DNA is TGCGCCAGCAGCAACTACAGGGGACCTGATTACGAGCAGTACTTC.

The rearrangement uses TRBV6-6 and TRBJ2-7, with D maybe TRBD1 (6 bases). CDR1 and CDR2 from the germline V gene are MNHNY and SVGAGI (reference sequence). The V end was cut by 2 bases, the J end by 6 bases, with 14 bases between. The length of the CDR3 is 14 residues. The chain's CDR3 is CASSYGLEGGEQYF. In DNA form, the CDR3 reads TGTGCCAGCAGTTACGGGCTAGAAGGGGGCGAGCAGTACTTC.

The J gene is TRBJ1-2, the V gene TRBV10-2; 8 nucleotides agree with TRBD1. CDR1 WSHSY and CDR2 SAAADI come from the germline V gene. This CDR3 spans 13 amino acids. The trim removed 5 bases at V and 2 bases at J, leaving 1 base unmatched. CDR3 in amino acids: CASSRDRNYGYTF. CDR3 nucleotide sequence: TGCGCCAGCAGTCGGGACAGGAACTATGGCTACACCTTC.

The chain has TRBV27 and TRBJ1-4, with D tentatively TRBD1 (6 bases). V gave up 6 bases and J gave up 3 bases, with 11 bases separating them. CDR1 MNHEY and CDR2 SMNVEV come from the germline V gene (reference sequence). This CDR3 comprises 14 residues. CDR3 loop: CASSFRGANEKLFF. The DNA of the CDR3 is TGTGCCAGCAGCTTCAGGGGAGCTAATGAAAAACTGTTTTTT.

V gene TRBV6-5 combines with J gene TRBJ1-5; no clear D. There are 15 residues in the CDR3. V was shortened by 4 bases and J by 0 bases, with 10 bases between the two germline ends. The germline gives CDR1 MNHEY, CDR2 SVGAGI. The CDR3 DNA is TGTGCCAGCAGTTCGACTGTTTATAGCAATCAGCCCCAGCATTTT. It codes for CASSSTVYSNQPQHF.

The chain combines TRBV25-1 with TRBJ1-1, with unresolved D. Trimming left V 5 bases short and J 7 bases short, with 11 bases between. Germline lookup yields CDR1 MGHDK and CDR2 SYGVNS. The CDR3 is 12 residues long. In DNA form, the CDR3 reads TGTGCCAGCAGTCCTGTCAGAGGTGAAGCTTTCTTT. Its translation: CASSPVRGEAFF.

This clone is a singleton in its sample. CDR3 DNA: TGCAGCGTTGAAAGGACAGGAGATAAGACAGATACGCAGTATTTT. It specifies CSVERTGDKTDTQYF. The chain combines TRBV29-1 with TRBJ2-3; 7 bases are a match to TRBD1. Germline lookup yields CDR1 SQVTM and CDR2 ANQGSEA. This CDR3 is built from 15 residues. The V segment lost 2 bases and the J segment 3 bases; nucleotides outside the gene matches: 8.

The chain recombines TRBV29-1 with TRBJ2-7; D gene unclear. V lost 2 bases and J 3 bases, leaving 11 bases between the germline ends. In germline, CDR1 is SQVTM, CDR2 ANQGSEA. This CDR3 spans 13 amino acids. Written as DNA, the CDR3 is TGCAGCGTTGAAAAACCCCCGGGCTACGAGCAGTACTTC. Translating gives CSVEKPPGYEQYF.

The V and J genes are TRBV7-6 and TRBJ2-1; 11 bases match TRBD1. Germline V gene sequence: CDR1 SGHVS, CDR2 FNYEAQ. The V segment lost 3 bases and the J segment 7 bases; nucleotides outside the gene matches: 5. This CDR3 contains 15 residues. Here the CDR3 DNA reads TGTGCCAGCAGCTTGGACAGGGGGCCGGGAAATGAGCAGTTCTTC. As protein: CASSLDRGPGNEQFF.

V gene TRBV18 combines with J gene TRBJ1-3; D not certain. Trimming removed 3 bases at V and 8 bases at J, with 11 bases between. The CDR3 has 13 amino acids. Germline lookup yields CDR1 KGHSH and CDR2 LQKENI. The CDR3 DNA follows: TGTGCCAGCTCACCCGACGGGAGGGACACCATATATTTT. Its protein product is CASSPDGRDTIYF.

The chain uses TRBV10-3 and TRBJ1-1; D call uncertain. This CDR3 has 16 amino acids. Deletions cut 1 base from V and 3 bases from J, with 15 bases between. Germline CDR1 reads ENHRY; CDR2 reads SYGVKD. The CDR3 spells CAISELPGKLDTEAFF. The CDR3 region has the DNA TGTGCCATCAGTGAGTTGCCGGGGAAGTTGGACACTGAAGCTTTCTTT.

The rearrangement uses TRBV7-9 and TRBJ1-5; D is unclear. The ends were cut back, 3 bases at V and 2 bases at J, with 8 bases in the middle. Germline V CDR1 and CDR2: SEHNR, FQNEAQ (reference sequence). There are 14 residues in the CDR3. The CDR3: CASSFAQGNQPQHF. The CDR3 DNA follows: TGTGCCAGCAGCTTTGCCCAGGGCAATCAGCCCCAGCATTTT.

The chain carries TRBV6-1 and TRBJ2-5; a possible D gene is TRBD2 (6 bases). The germline V gene has CDR1 MNHNS and CDR2 SASEGT. The CDR3 loop spans 12 amino acids. The germline V and J ends were trimmed by 8 bases and 1 base, with 8 bases remaining between them. The DNA of the CDR3 is TGTGCCAGCGGGACTTCCCAAGAGACCCAGTACTTC. Its translation: CASGTSQETQYF.

The chain has TRBV5-1 and TRBJ2-3; 8 bases are shared with TRBD1. J was trimmed by 2 bases and V by 0 bases; bases with no gene match: 2. From germline, CDR1 is SGHRS and CDR2 YFSETQ. There are 15 residues in the CDR3. DNA for the CDR3: TGCGCCAGCAGCTTGGAGGACAGGGCCACAGATACGCAGTATTTT. Amino acid sequence: CASSLEDRATDTQYF.